Listed below are T cell receptor beta chains from one sample, sequenced in a study of T cells after yellow fever vaccination. MiXCR, run by TCRdb on the 5' RACE reads, gives a single entry per CDR3 protein. The sample contains around 300,000 distinct CDR3 sequences, 3.5% to 4.5% of which appear only once. The sample here was PBMCs, taken 15 days after the yellow fever booster vaccination. The receptors come from a man aged 18 to 29 who received the YFV17D yellow fever vaccine. Both conserved end residues are part of each CDR3. D genes are given only for firm matches. Size is omitted from some rows. Given values are once, few, many or a class for expanded clones.

>many|TRBV6-5|TRBJ1-2|NA
TGTGCCAGCAGTTACGCAGACGTTAACTATGGCTACACCTTC
CASSYADVNYGYTF
>many|TRBV12-3/TRBV12-4|TRBJ2-3|TRBD2
TGTGCCAGCAGTTTAGGGCTAGCGGGGGGGCCAGATACGCAGTATTTT
CASSLGLAGGPDTQYF
>NA|TRBV20-1|TRBJ1-5|NA
TGCAGTGCCATGGGCAGGGGATATAGCAATCAGCCCCAGCATTTT
CSAMGRGYSNQPQHF
>many|TRBV5-6|TRBJ2-7|TRBD2
TGTGCCAGCAGCTTTCCCGGGACTAGCGGCACCTACGAGCAGTACTTC
CASSFPGTSGTYEQYF
>NA|TRBV13|TRBJ2-1|TRBD2
TGTGCCAGCAGCTCCGAAAGAGGTAGCGGGGACCCCGATGAGCAGTTCTTC
CASSSERGSGDPDEQFF
>many|TRBV20-1|TRBJ1-5|NA
TGCAGTGCTAGAGATCTGAGGACCTTTAGCAATCAGCCCCAGCATTTT
CSARDLRTFSNQPQHF
>few|TRBV5-1|TRBJ1-1|NA
TGCGCCAGCAGCTTGCTGGGTGGGACGGTGCGAACTGAAGCTTTCTTT
CASSLLGGTVRTEAFF
>NA|TRBV3-1|TRBJ1-6|NA
TGTGCCAGCAGCCAATCGACACGGGATTCACCCCTCCACTTT
CASSQSTRDSPLHF
>NA|TRBV4-2|TRBJ2-5|NA
TGTGCCAGCAGCCAAGTGGCAGAACAAGAGACCCAGTACTTC
CASSQVAEQETQYF
>many|TRBV7-9|TRBJ2-2|TRBD2
TGTGCCAGCAGATCCCAGAGGACTAGCGGGAACACCGGGGAGCTGTTTTTT
CASRSQRTSGNTGELFF
>NA|TRBV27|TRBJ2-1|TRBD1
TGTGCCAGCAGTCTGACAGGGTTGCAGACCCAGTTCTTC
CASSLTGLQTQFF
>many|TRBV12-3/TRBV12-4|TRBJ2-5|TRBD2
TGTGCCAGCAGTTTAACTAGCGGGGGGGCCATAAGAGAGACCCAGTACTTC
CASSLTSGGAIRETQYF
>many|TRBV29-1|TRBJ1-1|NA
TGCAGCGTTCAGACGAACACTGAAGCTTTCTTT
CSVQTNTEAFF
>few|TRBV5-1|TRBJ2-3|TRBD2
TGCGCCAGCAGCCCCAAACTGACTAGCGGGGGAAGTACTAGCACAGATACGCAGTATTTT
CASSPKLTSGGSTSTDTQYF
>NA|TRBV30|TRBJ1-5|TRBD1
TGTGCCTGGAGTAAGGGGGACAGGGGACAGCCCCAGCATTTT
CAWSKGDRGQPQHF
>NA|TRBV5-1|TRBJ1-1|NA
TGCGCCAGCAGCTTGTCAGGGGTCGGCACTGAAGCTTTCTTT
CASSLSGVGTEAFF
>many|TRBV7-9|TRBJ2-5|NA
TGTGCCAGCAGCTTAGATCCCCGACATGGGGGGTACTTC
CASSLDPRHGGYF
>many|TRBV7-2|TRBJ2-3|TRBD2
TGTGCCAGCAGCTGGACTAGCGGGGGTACAGATACGCAGTATTTT
CASSWTSGGTDTQYF
>NA|TRBV20-1|TRBJ1-1|NA
TGCAGTGCTAGGGACATTCCCGATTTGAACACTGAAGCTTTCTTT
CSARDIPDLNTEAFF
>many|TRBV2|TRBJ2-4|NA
TGTGCCAGCAGAGAAACTCAGGGACAAGAACCCAAAAACATTCAGTACTTC
CASRETQGQEPKNIQYF
>many|TRBV5-5|TRBJ2-1|TRBD2
TGTGCCAGCAGCCCTTGGGCGGGGCTAGCGGGGGGCCATGAGCAGTTCTTC
CASSPWAGLAGGHEQFF
>few|TRBV7-2|TRBJ1-4|NA
TGTGCCAGCAGCTTAGGGTTAGAGGGAAAACTGTTTTTT
CASSLGLEGKLFF
>NA|TRBV7-9|TRBJ2-1|TRBD1
TGTGCCAGCAGCCGGACAGGGGACAACTACAATGAGCAGTTCTTC
CASSRTGDNYNEQFF
>many|TRBV20-1|TRBJ1-2|NA
TGCAGTGCTAGAGATCGGATGGGAGCACCCTATGGCTACACCTTC
CSARDRMGAPYGYTF
>many|TRBV20-1|TRBJ2-3|NA
TGCAGTGCTCAGGACAGTACCACAGATACGCAGTATTTT
CSAQDSTTDTQYF
>many|TRBV6-5|TRBJ2-1|NA
TGTGCCAGCGGGCGACAGAGCTCCTACAATGAGCAGTTCTTC
CASGRQSSYNEQFF
>few|TRBV19|TRBJ2-1|NA
TGTGCCAGTAGTATATTCCCCCTTTCCAATGAGCAGTTCTTC
CASSIFPLSNEQFF
>few|TRBV7-9|TRBJ1-1|NA
TGTGCCAGCAGCTTAGCACCAGGCCTTGAAGCTTTCTTT
CASSLAPGLEAFF
>many|TRBV5-6|TRBJ2-2|NA
TGTGCCAGCAGTTTAGCGAACACCGGGGAGCTGTTTTTT
CASSLANTGELFF
>many|TRBV28|TRBJ2-1|NA
TGTGCCAGCAGTTCCATCAGGACGGGGAAGCAGTTCTTC
CASSSIRTGKQFF
>few|TRBV24-1|TRBJ2-2|NA
TGTGCCACCAGACAGAACACCGGGGAGCTGTTTTTT
CATRQNTGELFF
>few|TRBV5-1|TRBJ2-3|TRBD2
TGCGCCAGCGCCAAAGCACCTAGCGGGGACACAGATACGCAGTATTTT
CASAKAPSGDTDTQYF
>many|TRBV5-1|TRBJ2-3|NA
TGCGCCAGCAGCCCCTTCCAGGGTCCCCTAGGGGATACGCAGTATTTT
CASSPFQGPLGDTQYF
>few|TRBV12-3/TRBV12-4|TRBJ2-1|NA
TGTGCCAGCAGTTTAGGATGGCAAAACCACAATGAGCAGTTCTTC
CASSLGWQNHNEQFF